Presented here are 30 T cell receptor beta chains from one specimen sequenced in a study of blood T cells in healthy people across ages. A J-beta primer mix and a sample-barcoded 5' primer were used in a second PCR of about 7 to 12 cycles. TCRdb reprocessed the 5' RACE reads with MiXCR, giving one entry per CDR3 protein. In the table there are over a million distinct CDR3 sequences, approximately 59% of which are singletons. Sequenced input: blood. These receptors were taken from a man in his late teens or twenties in good health.

The rearrangement uses TRBV3-1 and TRBJ2-7; 10 nucleotides match TRBD2. The J call may be in error: the DNA end matches TRBJ2-5 better. The CDR3 is 20 amino acids. Looked up from germline, CDR1 is LGHDT and CDR2 is YNNKEL (reference sequence). The CDR3 protein is CASSQLGPSGSSDSEETQYF. As DNA, the CDR3 is TGTGCCAGCAGCCAATTAGGACCTAGCGGGAGTTCAGATAGCGAAGAGACCCAGTACTTC.

The count of this clonotype is one. The gene calls are TRBV10-1 and TRBJ2-1; perhaps D is TRBD1 or TRBD2 (6 bases each). V was trimmed by 10 bases and J by 5 bases, leaving 12 bases between them. Germline V lookup: CDR1 WNHNN, CDR2 SYGVQD (reference sequence). The CDR3 consists of 12 residues. The CDR3 region is CATRGLNNEQFF. The CDR3 coding sequence is TGCGCCACCCGGGGGCTAAACAATGAGCAGTTCTTC.

The CDR3 region is CASSVILWQETQYF. In DNA form, the CDR3 reads TGTGCCAGCAGTGTAATACTGTGGCAAGAGACCCAGTACTTC. V gene TRBV12-3 or TRBV12-4 combines with J gene TRBJ2-4; D is unresolved. The J call may be wrong; the DNA end is better matched by TRBJ2-5. CDR3 size: 14 residues.

The chain links TRBV24-1 to TRBJ2-1; possible D gene TRBD1, 6 bases. Germline CDR1 KGHDR, CDR2 SFDVKD. V gave up 4 bases and J gave up 10 bases, with 10 bases separating them. This CDR3 has 12 amino acids. The CDR3 DNA is TGTGCCACCAGTGAAATCGGACAGGAGCAGTTCTTC. Encoded protein: CATSEIGQEQFF.

This chain uses TRBV18 with TRBJ2-3, with 8 bases fitting TRBD1. V dropped 0 bases and J dropped 8; count of bases not matched to a gene: 7. Germline V gene sequence: CDR1 KGHSH, CDR2 LQKENI. CDR3 length: 15 amino acids. CDR3 coding DNA: TGTGCCAGCTCACCACCGGGCAGGGGGCTCGTTACGCAGTATTTT. Its translation is CASSPPGRGLVTQYF.

CDR3 bases: TGTGCCAGCAGTTTTTTTGGGAATGAGCAGTTCTTC. Translated: CASSFFGNEQFF. V is TRBV27 and J is TRBJ2-1; D remains unclear. The germline V and J ends were trimmed by 3 bases and 7 bases, with 7 bases remaining between them. Germline V CDR1 and CDR2: MNHEY, SMNVEV (reference sequence). The CDR3 is made up of 12 amino acids.

The chain carries TRBV12-3 or TRBV12-4 and TRBJ1-5, with D possibly matching TRBD1 (6 bases). V shed 8 bases and J shed 7 bases, with 18 bases lying between them. The CDR3 contains 14 residues. The CDR3 here is CASLRTGTRQPQHF. The CDR3 coding sequence is TGTGCCAGCCTCCGCACAGGGACCCGGCAGCCCCAGCATTTT.

The table lists this clonotype with a few counts. This chain connects TRBV10-3 to TRBJ1-2, with D possibly matching TRBD1 (6 bases). Germline V gives CDR1 ENHRY, CDR2 SYGVKD. V lost 0 bases and J lost 2, with 13 bases in between. The CDR3 has 16 amino acids. CDR3 amino acids: CAISESLPGENYGYTF. CDR3 DNA sequence: TGTGCCATCAGTGAGTCTCTTCCAGGGGAAAACTATGGCTACACCTTC.

The rearrangement uses TRBV4-1 and TRBJ1-4; no reliable D call. Germline lookup yields CDR1 MGHRA and CDR2 YSYEKL. V was cut by 0 bases and J by 5 bases, with 13 bases left in between. There are 16 residues in the CDR3. The CDR3 DNA reads as TGCGCCAGCAGCCAAGACCCTGAGGGTTTAAATGAAAAACTGTTTTTT. Its translation is CASSQDPEGLNEKLFF.

V usage is TRBV5-1 and J usage is TRBJ2-4, with D tentatively TRBD1 or TRBD2 (5 bases each). Gene TRBJ2-7 matches the end of the DNA better, so the J call may be wrong. CDR3 length: 14 residues. The germline gives CDR1 SGHRS, CDR2 YFSETQ. The CDR3 nucleotides are TGCGCCAGCAGCGTGGTTCGGGACCTCTACGAGCAGTACTTC. It codes for CASSVVRDLYEQYF.

Only a few counts were recorded for this clonotype. This chain uses TRBV29-1 with TRBJ2-1; a possible D gene is TRBD1 (6 bases). Germline CDR1 is SQVTM and CDR2 is ANQGSEA. The CDR3 has 13 residues. The V end lost 6 bases, the J end lost 0 bases, and 9 bases lay between the germline ends. The CDR3 coding sequence is TGCAGCGTCCGGGACATCTCCTACAATGAGCAGTTCTTC. Its translation: CSVRDISYNEQFF.

This chain links TRBV2 with TRBJ2-7; 10 positions match TRBD2. The CDR3 contains 15 residues. Germline CDR1 SNHLY, CDR2 FYNNEI. Trimming cost V 5 bases and J 2 bases; bases outside gene matches: 6. CDR3 DNA: TGTGCCAGCAGTAAGGACAGCGGGAGGGCCTACGAGCAGTACTTC. Protein: CASSKDSGRAYEQYF.

Points on this clonotype: At one of its ends the junction is not consistent with the germline gene, which may arise from a read error. The chain recombines TRBV29-1 with TRBJ2-3; 7 positions match TRBD1. This CDR3 is built from 13 residues. CDR1 and CDR2 (germline): SQVTM, ANQGSEA. The CDR3 DNA follows: TGCAGCGCCCCGGGACAGAGCACAGAGACGCAGTATTTT. Translation gives CSAPGQSTETQYF.

This clonotype was counted only a few times. CDR3 loop: CASSQTLGQGYEQYF. For the CDR3, the DNA is TGCGCCAGCAGCCAAACCTTAGGACAGGGCTACGAGCAGTACTTC. This chain links TRBV4-3 with TRBJ2-7, with TRBD1 matching 8 bases. CDR1 is LGHNA and CDR2 is YSLEER in the germline V gene. The CDR3 runs to 15 residues. V trimming: 2 bases; J trimming: 3 bases; junction bases outside the gene matches: 6.

The table lists this clonotype with a count of one. This chain links TRBV7-9 with TRBJ2-3, with TRBD2 as a possible D gene (6 bases). This CDR3 comprises 15 residues. Per germline, CDR1 SEHNR and CDR2 FQNEAQ (reference sequence). Trimming took off 1 base at V and 10 bases at J, with 18 bases between the two ends. The CDR3 protein is CASSLGSGPQSPQYF. The DNA for the CDR3 is TGTGCCAGCAGCTTAGGTAGCGGACCCCAATCGCCGCAGTATTTT.

The chain's CDR3 is CASSADADRGSYGYTF. In nucleotides, the CDR3 is TGTGCCAGCAGTGCCGACGCGGACAGGGGCTCCTATGGCTACACCTTC. The gene calls are TRBV27 and TRBJ1-2; 9 bases are a match to TRBD1. This CDR3 region has 16 residues. CDR1 is MNHEY, CDR2 SMNVEV, per germline (reference sequence). V was pared by 5 bases and J by 4 bases, with 11 bases of the junction left unmatched.

In its sample, this clonotype was seen many times. The V gene is TRBV13, the J gene TRBJ2-1, with D uncertain. Germline loops: CDR1 PRHDT, CDR2 FYEKMQ (reference sequence). The CDR3 runs 15 residues. Trimming pared 2 bases from V and 1 base from J, leaving 9 bases between. CDR3 loop: CASSLSGASYNEQFF. CDR3 DNA: TGTGCCAGCAGCTTATCGGGTGCGTCCTACAATGAGCAGTTCTTC.

As DNA, the CDR3 is TGTGCCAGAAGACAGAGACACACGGAGGAAAAACTGTTTTTT. Translating it yields CARRQRHTEEKLFF. The rearrangement joins TRBV7-6 to TRBJ1-4; D may be TRBD1 (5 bases). This CDR3 has 14 amino acids. V was trimmed by 9 bases and J by 8 bases, leaving 19 bases between them. The germline V gene has CDR1 SGHVS and CDR2 FNYEAQ.

This rearrangement joins TRBV12-3 or TRBV12-4 to TRBJ2-7; TRBD1 might be the D (5 bases). The CDR3 has 13 residues. V gave up 5 bases and J gave up 4 bases, with 12 bases separating them. DNA for the CDR3: TGTGCCAGCAGTGTATCGACAGCGTACGAGCAGTACTTC. Protein: CASSVSTAYEQYF.

The chain has TRBV21-1 and TRBJ1-5; the D call TRBD1 from the table was never checked on the DNA. TRBV21-1 is recorded as a pseudogene. This CDR3 has 16 amino acids. The CDR3 reads CASSKPRTGPTLPQHF. DNA of the CDR3: TGTGCCAGCAGCAAACCTCGGACAGGGCCTACGTTGCCCCAGCATTTT.

In its sample, this clonotype was seen once. This sequence joins TRBV6-5 and TRBJ2-1; D might be TRBD2 (6 bases). V was shortened by 2 bases and J by 3 bases, with 17 bases between the two germline ends. The CDR3 is 17 residues long. Germline V CDR1 and CDR2: MNHEY, SVGAGI. In DNA, the CDR3 is TGTGCCAGCAGTTACGCCGGGAGACGGAGGGGCTACAATGAGCAGTTCTTC. Translation: CASSYAGRRRGYNEQFF.

The sample holds a few counts of this clonotype. The rearrangement uses TRBV3-1 and TRBJ2-7; D might be TRBD1 (7 bases). The CDR3 length is 15 residues. Trimming took 4 bases from V and 3 from J, leaving 16 bases between them. Germline assignment: CDR1 LGHDT and CDR2 YNNKEL (reference sequence). CDR3 DNA sequence: TGTGCCAGCAGCCTGGGGGGTACAGGGGACTACGAGCAGTACTTC. This encodes CASSLGGTGDYEQYF.

The J gene is TRBJ1-5, the V gene TRBV27; D uncertain. The CDR3 contains 15 residues. Trimming stripped 1 base from V and 2 bases from J, with 9 bases between. The germline gives CDR1 MNHEY, CDR2 SMNVEV (reference sequence). The CDR3 DNA sequence: TGTGCCAGCAGTTTATTATCCGTGGGCAATCAGCCCCAGCATTTT. Translation: CASSLLSVGNQPQHF.

The chain recombines TRBV4-2 with TRBJ2-7, with 8 bases aligning to TRBD1. V shed 5 bases and J 3 bases; nucleotides not matched to a gene: 6. Germline CDR1 and CDR2: LGHNA and YNFKEQ. CDR3 length: 14 amino acids. CDR3 residues: CASSTRTGIYEQYF. The CDR3 DNA sequence: TGTGCCAGCAGCACCCGGACAGGGATCTACGAGCAGTACTTC.

This chain uses TRBV20-1 with TRBJ1-1, with D possibly TRBD1 on 6 matching bases. V dropped 3 bases and J dropped 0 bases, with 17 bases sitting between them. Germline CDR1 and CDR2: DFQATT and SNEGSKA (reference sequence). The CDR3 has 16 amino acids. CDR3 DNA: TGCAGTGCTAGGGTCCTGGGGGCAGGTTTGAACACTGAAGCTTTCTTT. It specifies CSARVLGAGLNTEAFF.

This clonotype was counted only a few times. The chain is built from TRBV29-1 and TRBJ1-1; weak D call: TRBD1 (5 bases). There are 14 residues in the CDR3. Germline CDR1 reads SQVTM; CDR2 reads ANQGSEA. Trimming took off 6 bases at V and 1 base at J, with 15 bases between the two ends. CDR3 sequence reads: CSVQGVVRNTEAFF. CDR3 sequence (DNA): TGCAGCGTGCAGGGTGTTGTAAGGAACACTGAAGCTTTCTTT.

This clonotype was recorded only once. One end of the junction is discordant with germline, which a read error may explain. The chain links TRBV7-6 to TRBJ2-3; TRBD2 aligns across 10 bases. CDR3 length equals 15 residues. In germline, CDR1 is SGHVS, CDR2 FNYEAQ. CDR3 in amino acids: CASSSGAGGADTRYF. The CDR3 bases are TGTGCCAGCAGCTCGGGAGCGGGAGGGGCAGATACGCGGTATTTT.

This clonotype was found a few times. The chain joins TRBV29-1 to TRBJ2-7, with 9 bases matching TRBD2. Trimming at V came to 4 bases and at J to 6 bases, leaving 10 bases not matched to a gene. Germline V lookup: CDR1 SQVTM, CDR2 ANQGSEA. CDR3 length equals 14 residues. The CDR3 bases are TGCAGCGTTGTGTTAGCGGGAGTATTAGGCGAGCAGTACTTC. It translates to CSVVLAGVLGEQYF.

The chain uses TRBV6-1 and TRBJ1-2; D gene uncertain. With 3 bases removed from V and 2 bases from J, the gap between germline ends came to 28 bases. The V gene's germline CDR1 is MNHNS and CDR2 SASEGT. CDR3 length: 20 residues. The CDR3 loop reads CASSDRAKVNRARLNYGYTF. CDR3 bases: TGTGCCAGCAGTGACAGAGCTAAAGTTAACAGAGCCCGTTTGAACTATGGCTACACCTTC.

The genes are TRBV12-3 or TRBV12-4 and TRBJ2-3; D may be TRBD2 (5 bases). Deletions cut 5 bases from V and 4 bases from J, with 10 bases between. This CDR3 has 13 amino acids. The CDR3 here is CASSTRLSDTQYF. In DNA form, the CDR3 reads TGTGCCAGCAGTACAAGACTATCAGATACGCAGTATTTT.